This T cell receptor beta chain was sequenced for a study of T cells in Graves' hyperthyroidism and ophthalmopathy. From RNA transcripts, TCR beta CDR3 regions were amplified. HTBI primers were used for first-round RT-PCR of the TCR CDR3. TCRdb analysed the multiplex PCR reads with MiXCR anew, one entry per CDR3 protein. Altogether over 300,000 distinct CDR3 sequences are present, roughly 14% being singletons, with the ten largest covering approximately 9.9%. The V gene end was trimmed by 10 bases and the J gene end by 7 bases; junction bases not matched to a gene: 15. The CDR3 loop spans 14 amino acids. Germline lookup yields CDR1 MDHEN and CDR2 SYDVKM. This clonotype was found many times. Graves' hyperthyroidism qualified as stable when ophthalmopathy did not progress within 18 months. Clinical symptoms, serum thyroxine and TRAb, thyroid ultrasound and orbital computed tomography were used for the diagnoses.

The chain employs TRBV28 and TRBJ1-2, with 7 bases identical to TRBD1. Sequencing used blood. This TCR derives from a woman in her sixties or seventies with Graves' hyperthyroidism. The CDR3 is CAIRGDSNVRGYTF. The CDR3 DNA follows: TGTGCCATCAGGGGGGACAGTAACGTTCGTGGCTACACCTTC.